This TCR beta chain was profiled in a study of cytomegalovirus exposure and HLA in healthy donors (dated by TCRdb to about 2017). Broadly, across the study: An earlier analysis of some 500 of the donors reported 276 Gb of sequence data and 100 million to 130 million unique TCR beta sequences from around 200 million T cells. An early release that covered 500 to 800 HLA-typed donors contained approximately 320 gigabases of sequencing data and 85 million to 100 million unique TCR sequences. Of the roughly 400 genotyped donors, about 80% fell in the genetic ancestry cluster associated with self-reported Caucasian donors. The aim of the study was to test whether cataloging public T cell receptors could identify signatures of past pathogen exposure. The study profiled the T cell repertoires of hundreds of subjects by immunosequencing and related them to cytomegalovirus serostatus. Along with the 666-subject first cohort, a separate validation cohort of around 110 different subjects was used. High-throughput TCR immunosequencing, statistical association of individual TCRs with disease status, and machine learning were combined to predict cytomegalovirus infection status. A later analysis re-examined previously published TCR beta repertoires from hundreds of donors and added high-resolution HLA genotyping to investigate patterns of TCR occurrence. In the later analysis, no new phenotypic data were used to find candidate immune exposures; instead, reliance was placed on TCR beta sequences and their occurrence across donors. To decide whether each TCR beta V gene segment behaved as functional or pseudogenic, an earlier analysis of fewer than 750 of the donors relied on high-throughput TCR beta sequencing. Alongside the repertoire data, information on donor age, sex, ethnicity and CMV serostatus was compiled. Genome-wide SNP genotypes for about 65% of the 666 donors were used in a later genetic analysis, which treated that subset as a discovery cohort. All discovery cohort repertoires had been generated using a single sequencing platform. Both class I and class II loci were covered by HLA typing, at four-digit resolution. The number of typed donors differed by locus: roughly 629-640 for A, B, C, DRB1 and DQB1; 522 for DQA1; around 610 for DPA1; and about 450 for DPB1. Roughly 5 DR-DQ haplotypes were treated as single units for association and clustering because of strong linkage in the cohort. On average, around 200,000 unique TCR beta nucleotide sequences were sequenced per donor among 398 genotyped donors of the cohort, with about 19% of those sequences being non-productive. Overall results and qualifications from the work: The 87-base-pair reads could not distinguish some IMGT-functional V segments, including TRBV6-2 and TRBV6-3, so those segments were excluded. According to the authors, the approach could potentially be generalized to other disease states and immunological phenotypes. A later analysis associated about 17,000 TCR beta sequences with specific HLA alleles at a false discovery rate of 0.05. When HLA alleles, especially DR and DQ, strongly co-occurred, attributing TCR associations to individual alleles was difficult. Most CMV-associated TCR beta chains appeared to be HLA-restricted in a later analysis, and the HLA associations seemed to be driven largely by CMV exposure. In a later analysis, the rate of TCR association differed among HLA loci, with DRB1 alleles having the most associated TCRs and HLA-C alleles having the fewest. For the cohort, immune exposure information was limited to CMV serostatus. The classifier was reported to diagnose cytomegalovirus status with high specificity and sensitivity in both the original cohort and the validation cohort. A further reported finding was that TCR beta sequences accurately predicted the HLA-A and HLA-B alleles for most subjects in the first cohort. In a later genetic analysis, fewer N-insertions in productive TCRs were reported among donors in an Asian-associated ancestry cluster than the approximately 710-donor mean. In a later analysis, several top co-occurrence clusters were reported to appear linked to parvovirus B19, influenza, CMV and Epstein-Barr virus. In an earlier analysis of around 600 of the donors, most TCR beta V segments appeared in productive rearrangements about 87% or about 30% of the time, broadly matching IMGT annotations. Only TCR beta chains were sequenced in this cohort, and the absence of alpha or paired-chain data limited detectable features. Compared with equally common non-associated chains, HLA-associated TCR beta chains in a later analysis were more clonally expanded and had lower generation probabilities. A cluster of highly shared sequence variants was judged likely to represent a technical artifact of the sequencing pipeline. The study listed 150 to 200 TCR beta chains as associated with cytomegalovirus. Because counts were too low, about 17 rarely observed V segments, including chromosome 9 orphons, were excluded from the earlier analysis of several hundred of the donors. Because HLA typing was missing for some donors at each locus, association tests included only the typed subset. In vitro tests confirmed that a few of the cytomegalovirus-associated TCR beta chains recognize cytomegalovirus antigens. Across donors, most TCR sequences were observed very rarely, whereas some public TCRs were present in many individuals. Presence/absence analyses assumed roughly uniform sequencing depth across donors, an assumption that may not hold. A later genetic analysis associated a missense DCLRE1C variant with V-gene and J-gene trimming of TCR beta chains, and an independent cohort replicated the association. Correlated functional status among segregating V segments might reflect linkage disequilibrium, but an unknown experimental factor could not be ruled out.

The cohort comprised some 700 healthy bone marrow donors. Cohort members were all nominally healthy when sampled, although unrecorded immune exposures were likely present. The donor was CMV seropositive and was included in the group of 250 to 300 seropositive cohort members. Every donor gave a peripheral blood sample, and the peripheral blood mononuclear cells from that sample were used for TCR beta sequencing. The Qiagen DNeasy Blood Extraction Kit was used to extract genomic DNA from the blood cell samples. The germline V gene (reference sequence) provides CDR1 MNHEY and CDR2 SMNVEV. The CDR3 starts with the cysteine, ends with the phenylalanine, and has 15 residues. Just the 45-base CDR3 DNA is kept, in frame starting at base 1. Deletion took 8 bases off V and 5 bases off J, with a span of 18 bases between the germline ends. A note on this clone: Its antigen remains unidentified. Per-nucleotide qualities are absent, and no much larger clonotype sits a single base away.

The library was produced with the immunoSEQ multiplex PCR assay. A mixture of 60 forward primers for TCR Vbeta segments and 13 reverse primers for TCR Jbeta segments was used in the multiplex PCR. The CDR3 region of rearranged TCR beta genes was amplified from genomic DNA with a multiplex PCR assay. Amplified TCR beta libraries were sequenced as 87-base-pair reads on the Illumina HiSeq System. Under the source paper's analysis protocol: Across the roughly 600 repertoires, a later analysis counted 60 million to 90 million unique TCR beta chains, roughly 11 million of which were shared by at least two donors. Raw reads were error-corrected and collapsed into unique sequences by a nearest-neighbor algorithm in which closely related sequences were merged to remove PCR and sequencing errors. V, D and J gene segments were assigned by aligning CDR3 sequences to IMGT reference sequences. For a sequence to be retained, at least a six-nucleotide match to both a V gene segment and a J gene segment was required. Rearrangements were classified as productive when the CDR3 lacked stop codons and remained in frame with V and J, and all other rearrangements were classified as non-productive. Following IMGT convention, CDR3 was defined as the stretch from the second conserved V-encoded cysteine to the conserved J-encoded phenylalanine. The earlier analysis of more than 450 of the donors excluded sequences that lacked an unambiguous match to a single V gene segment. An earlier analysis of several hundred of the donors called V segments functional above 56.7% productive rearrangements and segregating when the between-donor standard deviation exceeded 5%. A statistical classification framework was built to diagnose cytomegalovirus status from the catalog of TCR beta chain sequences. In a later analysis, TCR nucleotide sequences were compared against IMGT/GENE-DB human TR gene sequences so that V and J genes could be assigned. A later analysis assigned CDR3 sequences and most-parsimonious VDJ recombination scenarios with the TCRdist pipeline. In a later analysis, each TCR beta chain was defined by its CDR3 amino acid sequence together with its V-gene family, and reads without a unique V-gene family were excluded. As a way to deal with suspected cross-contamination and a sequencing artifact, a later analysis dropped more than 500 nucleotide sequences that were highly shared and had low generation probability. In a later analysis, a clonal expansion index was calculated for each public chain from normalized within-repertoire ranks of inferred template counts. A later analysis computed generation probabilities with a VDJ recombination model fitted to out-of-frame rearrangements, and checked the results against IGoR. Hypergeometric tests were used in a later analysis to score TCR-TCR, TCR-HLA and TCR-CMV co-occurrence, with a repertoire-size bias correction applied to the TCR pairs. In a later analysis, false discovery rates were estimated by permuting HLA or CMV assignments 20 times. In a later analysis, co-occurring TCRs were grouped with DBSCAN, and TCRdist sequence similarity was added when clustering was performed within HLA-allele-positive subsets. Co-occurrence clustering excluded repertoires with fewer than 30,000 or more than 120,000 public chains, plus five with anomalous nucleotide sharing. As stored in TCRdb, this immuneACCESS dataset retains in-frame rearrangements with V and J assigned. A fraction of the clones does not appear; measured against another copy, unresolved V genes explain less than half of the discrepancy, and the remainder lacks a known reason. The DNA was the basis for D and trimming; V, J and clone size are from that table. This sample lists about 120,000 clones; around four fifths were detected once. The ten largest clonotypes hold roughly 10% of the sample.

The sequencing input was PBMCs. The sequence links TRBV27 to TRBJ1-4; no D gene is confidently identified. The sequence was obtained from a male donor in good health and CMV-seropositive. The DNA sequence reads TGTGCCAGCCCCGCCCCCAACAGTCAAAATGAAAAACTGTTTTTT. It encodes CASPAPNSQNEKLFF.